Here is one T cell receptor (beta chain) with its context. Its antigen is undetermined. Germline V gene lookup returns CDR1 SGHAT and CDR2 FQDESV (reference sequence). V lost 1 base to trimming and J lost 4 bases; unmatched junction nucleotides: 8. The CDR3 is 17 residues long. TCRdb processed the 5' RACE reads anew with MiXCR; each CDR3 protein has one entry. Here the sample spans under 250,000 distinct CDR3 sequences, 6% to 8.5% being singletons. This entry belongs to a study of identical twins. Whole-study findings and limits: Zero-insertion results could be subject to partial confounding by invariant MAIT and iNKT cells. Weaker excess twin sharing was observed in beta out-of-frame sequences.

This same sample was also taken into another study, of yellow fever vaccine responses in identical twins.

What was sequenced was CD8+ T cells sorted from blood. This TCR was recovered from a woman aged 18 to 35 in good health. V gene TRBV11-1 combines with J gene TRBJ2-1, with 9 bases fitting TRBD2. CDR3 residues: CASSLEAGGQYYNEQFF. CDR3 DNA: TGTGCCAGCAGCTTAGAAGCGGGAGGCCAATATTACAATGAGCAGTTCTTC.